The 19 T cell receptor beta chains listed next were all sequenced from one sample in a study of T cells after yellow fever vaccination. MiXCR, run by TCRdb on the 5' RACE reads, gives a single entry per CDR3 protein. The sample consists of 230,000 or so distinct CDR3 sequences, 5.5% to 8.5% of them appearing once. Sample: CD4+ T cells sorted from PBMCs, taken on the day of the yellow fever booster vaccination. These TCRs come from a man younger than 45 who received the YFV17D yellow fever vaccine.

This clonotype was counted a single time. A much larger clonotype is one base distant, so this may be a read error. CDR3 loop: CASCLSWSSSGANVLTF. In DNA, the CDR3 is TGTGCCAGCTGCCTATCTTGGTCCAGCTCTGGGGCCAACGTCCTGACTTTC. V and J are TRBV7-6 and TRBJ2-6, with D uncertain. CDR3 size: 17 residues. Between the trimmed V and J ends, which lost 8 bases and 0 bases, there was a span of 17 bases. Germline V lookup: CDR1 SGHVS, CDR2 FNYEAQ. Using reference TRBV7-6 and TRBJ2-6 for the parts outside the CDR3, the full variable domain is GAGVSQSPRYKVTKRGQDVALRCDPISGHVSLYWYRQALGQGPEFLTYFNYEAQQDKSGLPNDRFSAERPEGSISTLTIQRTEQRDSAMYRCASCLSWSSSGANVLTFGAGSRLTVL.

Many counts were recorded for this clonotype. The CDR3 nucleotides are TGTGCCAGCAGTTTAAGACAGGGCGGCAATCAGCCCCAGCATTTT. This codes for CASSLRQGGNQPQHF. The V gene is TRBV12-3 or TRBV12-4, the J gene TRBJ1-5; 7 nucleotides line up with TRBD1. After removal of 2 bases from V and 2 bases from J, the junction contained 3 bases not matched to a gene. The CDR3 consists of 15 residues.

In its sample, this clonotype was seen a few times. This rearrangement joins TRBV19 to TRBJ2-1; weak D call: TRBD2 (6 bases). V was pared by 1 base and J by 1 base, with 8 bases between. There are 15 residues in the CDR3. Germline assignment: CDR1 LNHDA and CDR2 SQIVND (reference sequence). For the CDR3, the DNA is TGTGCCAGTAGTATAGTAGCGGATTCCTACAATGAGCAGTTCTTC. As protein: CASSIVADSYNEQFF.

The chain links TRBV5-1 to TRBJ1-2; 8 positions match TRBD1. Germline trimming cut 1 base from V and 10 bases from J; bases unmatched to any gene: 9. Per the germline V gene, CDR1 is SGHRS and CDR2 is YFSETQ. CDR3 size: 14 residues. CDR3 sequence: CASSLRVGQVDYTF. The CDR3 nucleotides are TGCGCCAGCAGCTTGAGGGTGGGACAGGTTGACTACACCTTC.

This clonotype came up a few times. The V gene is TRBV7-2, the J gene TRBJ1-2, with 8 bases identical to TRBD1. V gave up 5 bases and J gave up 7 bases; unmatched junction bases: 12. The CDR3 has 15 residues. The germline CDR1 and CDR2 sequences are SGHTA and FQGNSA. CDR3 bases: TGTGCCAGCAGCCTTATGGACAGGGAAGGGGGTGGCTACACCTTC. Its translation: CASSLMDREGGGYTF.

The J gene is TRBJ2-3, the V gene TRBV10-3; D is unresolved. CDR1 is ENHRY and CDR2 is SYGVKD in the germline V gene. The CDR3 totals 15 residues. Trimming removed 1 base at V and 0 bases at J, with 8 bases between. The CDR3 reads CAISEYSSSTDTQYF. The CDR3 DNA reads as TGTGCCATCAGTGAGTACAGCTCTAGCACAGATACGCAGTATTTT.

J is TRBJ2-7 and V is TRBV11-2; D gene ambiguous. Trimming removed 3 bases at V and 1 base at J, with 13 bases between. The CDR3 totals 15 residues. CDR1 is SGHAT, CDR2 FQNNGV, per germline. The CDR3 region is CASSFTWTESYEQYF. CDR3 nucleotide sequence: TGTGCCAGCAGCTTCACCTGGACCGAATCCTACGAGCAGTACTTC.

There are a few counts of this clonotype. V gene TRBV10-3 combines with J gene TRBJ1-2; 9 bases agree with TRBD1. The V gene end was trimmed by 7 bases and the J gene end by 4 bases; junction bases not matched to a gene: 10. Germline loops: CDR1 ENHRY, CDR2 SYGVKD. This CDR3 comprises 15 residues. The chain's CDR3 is CAITRDRVAGYGYTF. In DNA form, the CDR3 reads TGTGCCATCACCCGGGACAGGGTGGCTGGCTATGGCTACACCTTC.

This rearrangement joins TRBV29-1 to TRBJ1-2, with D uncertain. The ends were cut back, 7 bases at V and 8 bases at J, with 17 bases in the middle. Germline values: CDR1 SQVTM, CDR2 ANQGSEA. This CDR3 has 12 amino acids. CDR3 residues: CSGRSGSGGYTF. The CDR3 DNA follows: TGCAGCGGACGATCAGGCAGCGGCGGCTACACCTTC.

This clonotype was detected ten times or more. The CDR3 sequence is CASSLRTSGTETQYF. DNA of the CDR3: TGTGCCAGCAGCCTACGCACTAGCGGGACAGAGACCCAGTACTTC. The J gene is TRBJ2-5, the V gene TRBV7-9; TRBD2 aligns across 10 bases. The CDR3 is 15 residues long. CDR1 is SEHNR and CDR2 is FQNEAQ in the germline V gene (reference sequence). The V segment lost 5 bases and the J segment 4 bases; nucleotides outside the gene matches: 7. Based on the CDR3 plus reference TRBV7-9 and TRBJ2-5, the full variable domain is DTGVSQNPRHKITKRGQNVTFRCDPISEHNRLYWYRQTLGQGPEFLTYFQNEAQLEKSRLLSDRFSAERPKGSFSTLEIQRTEQGDSAMYLCASSLRTSGTETQYFGPGTRLLVL.

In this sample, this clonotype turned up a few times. Here the CDR3 reads CASSYVAGGPRETQYF. CDR3 nucleotides: TGTGCCAGCAGTTACGTAGCGGGAGGGCCCCGAGAGACCCAGTACTTC. The V gene is TRBV6-2 or TRBV6-3, the J gene TRBJ2-5; 11 nucleotides agree with TRBD2. The length of the CDR3 is 16 residues. Trimming removed 2 bases from V and 4 bases from J; junction bases left unmatched: 6. The germline V gene has CDR1 MNHEY and CDR2 SVGEGT.

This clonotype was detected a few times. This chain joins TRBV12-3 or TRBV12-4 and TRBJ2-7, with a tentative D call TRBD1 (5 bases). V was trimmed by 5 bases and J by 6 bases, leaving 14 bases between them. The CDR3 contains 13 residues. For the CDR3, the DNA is TGTGCCAGCAGTGAGCAGGGAATCCTCGAGCAGTACTTC. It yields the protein CASSEQGILEQYF.

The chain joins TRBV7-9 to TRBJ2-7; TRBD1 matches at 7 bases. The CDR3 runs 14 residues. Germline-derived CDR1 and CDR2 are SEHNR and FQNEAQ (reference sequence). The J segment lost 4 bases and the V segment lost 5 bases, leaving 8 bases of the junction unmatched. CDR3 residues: CASSAGTEAYEQYF. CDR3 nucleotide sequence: TGTGCCAGCAGCGCCGGGACAGAAGCATACGAGCAGTACTTC.

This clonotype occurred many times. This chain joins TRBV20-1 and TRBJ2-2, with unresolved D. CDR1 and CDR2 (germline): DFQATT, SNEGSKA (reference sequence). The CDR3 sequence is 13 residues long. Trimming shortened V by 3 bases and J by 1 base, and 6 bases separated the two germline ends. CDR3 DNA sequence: TGCAGTGCTAGGCCGGGGAACACCGGGGAGCTGTTTTTT. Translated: CSARPGNTGELFF.

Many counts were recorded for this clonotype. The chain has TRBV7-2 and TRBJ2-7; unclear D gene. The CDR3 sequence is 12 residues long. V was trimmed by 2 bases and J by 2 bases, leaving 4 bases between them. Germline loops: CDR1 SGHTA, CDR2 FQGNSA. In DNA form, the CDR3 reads TGTGCCAGCAGCTTAAACCCCTACGAGCAGTACTTC. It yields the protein CASSLNPYEQYF.

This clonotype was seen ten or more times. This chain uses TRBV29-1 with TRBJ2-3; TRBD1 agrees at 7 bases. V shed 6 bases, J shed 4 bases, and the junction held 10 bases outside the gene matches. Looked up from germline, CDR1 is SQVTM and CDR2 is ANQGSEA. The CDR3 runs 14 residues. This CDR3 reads CSVEGQLLADTQYF. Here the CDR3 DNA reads TGCAGCGTAGAGGGACAGTTATTAGCAGATACGCAGTATTTT.

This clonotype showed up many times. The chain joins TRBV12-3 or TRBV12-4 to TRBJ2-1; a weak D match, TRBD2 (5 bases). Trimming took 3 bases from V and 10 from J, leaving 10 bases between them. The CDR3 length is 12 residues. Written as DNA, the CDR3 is TGTGCCAGCAGTTTGCAGCCGGGGGAGCAGTTCTTC. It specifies CASSLQPGEQFF.

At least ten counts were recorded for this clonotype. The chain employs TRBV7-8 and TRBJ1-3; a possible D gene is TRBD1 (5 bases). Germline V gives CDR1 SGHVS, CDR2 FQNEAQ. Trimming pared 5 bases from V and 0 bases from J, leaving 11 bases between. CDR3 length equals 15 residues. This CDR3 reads CASSLGPNSGNTIYF. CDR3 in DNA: TGTGCCAGCAGCCTGGGACCGAACTCTGGAAACACCATATATTTT.

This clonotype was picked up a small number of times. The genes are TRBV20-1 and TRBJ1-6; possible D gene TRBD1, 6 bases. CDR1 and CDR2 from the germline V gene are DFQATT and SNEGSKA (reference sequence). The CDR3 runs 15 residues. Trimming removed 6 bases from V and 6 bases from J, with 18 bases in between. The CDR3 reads CSANGGLGVNSPLHF. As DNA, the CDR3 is TGCAGTGCAAACGGGGGCCTCGGTGTTAATTCACCCCTCCACTTT.